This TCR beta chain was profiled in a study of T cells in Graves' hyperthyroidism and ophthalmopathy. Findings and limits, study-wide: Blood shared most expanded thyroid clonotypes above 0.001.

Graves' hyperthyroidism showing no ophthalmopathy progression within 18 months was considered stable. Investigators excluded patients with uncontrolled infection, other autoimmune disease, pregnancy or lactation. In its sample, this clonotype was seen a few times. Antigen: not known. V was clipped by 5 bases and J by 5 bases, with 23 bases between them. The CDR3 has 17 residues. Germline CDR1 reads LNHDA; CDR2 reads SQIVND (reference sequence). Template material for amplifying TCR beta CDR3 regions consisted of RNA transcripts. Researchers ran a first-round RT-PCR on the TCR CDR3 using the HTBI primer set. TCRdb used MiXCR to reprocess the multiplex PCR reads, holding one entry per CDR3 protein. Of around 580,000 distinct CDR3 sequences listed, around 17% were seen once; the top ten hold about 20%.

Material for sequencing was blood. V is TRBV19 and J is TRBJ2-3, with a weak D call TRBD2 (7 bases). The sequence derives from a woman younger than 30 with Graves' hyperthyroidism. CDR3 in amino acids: CASSPWGGRGFGDTQYF. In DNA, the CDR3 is TGTGCCAGTAGTCCATGGGGGGGGCGCGGGTTTGGAGATACGCAGTATTTT. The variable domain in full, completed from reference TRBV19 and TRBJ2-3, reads DGGITQSPKYLFRKEGQNVTLSCEQNLNHDAMYWYRQDPGQGLRLIYYSQIVNDFQKGDIAEGYSVSREKKESFPLTVTSAQKNPTAFYLCASSPWGGRGFGDTQYFGPGTRLTVL.